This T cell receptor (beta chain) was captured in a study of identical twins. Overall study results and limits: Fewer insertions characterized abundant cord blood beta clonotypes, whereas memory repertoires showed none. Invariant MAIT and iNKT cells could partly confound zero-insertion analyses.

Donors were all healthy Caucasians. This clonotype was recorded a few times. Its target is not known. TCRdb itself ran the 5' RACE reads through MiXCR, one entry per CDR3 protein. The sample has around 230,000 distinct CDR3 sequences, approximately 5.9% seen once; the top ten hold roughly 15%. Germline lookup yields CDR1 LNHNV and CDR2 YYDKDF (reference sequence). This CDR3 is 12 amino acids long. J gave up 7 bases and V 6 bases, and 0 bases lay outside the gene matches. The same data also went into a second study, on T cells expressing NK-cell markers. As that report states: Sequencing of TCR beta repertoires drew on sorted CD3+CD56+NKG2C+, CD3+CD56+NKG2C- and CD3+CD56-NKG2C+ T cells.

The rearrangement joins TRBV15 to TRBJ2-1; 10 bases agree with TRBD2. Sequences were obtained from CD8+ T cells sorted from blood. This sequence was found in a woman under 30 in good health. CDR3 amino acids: CATRTSGNEQFF. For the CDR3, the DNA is TGTGCCACCAGGACTAGCGGGAATGAGCAGTTCTTC.